This TCR beta chain derives from a study of T-cell reconstitution after alpha-beta-depleted transplantation in children (dated by TCRdb to the mid-2010s). General notes on the study: Using TCR repertoire profiling, the study quantitatively followed how T-cell immune reconstitution unfolded in children after TCRalphabeta/CD19-depleted allogeneic hematopoietic cell transplantation.

The library relied on PCR. Data came from an Illumina HiSeq 2500. To normalize quantification of the TCRbeta repertoire, the TCR libraries were built with molecular barcoding that relied on unique molecular identifiers. TCRdb reran the public reads through fastp at Q25 and MiXCR, keeping productive beta chains. CDR3 protein sequences are deduplicated, and each keeps its most common genes and DNA. This sample has 600,000 to 700,000 distinct CDR3 sequences in its table, and approximately 15% of those were observed once. Of the sample, around 0.96% falls within the top ten clones. From its cysteine to its phenylalanine, the CDR3 spans 14 amino acids. Left in the record is the CDR3 DNA by itself, 42 bases read in frame from the first base. CDR1 and CDR2 (MNHEY, SMNVEV) derive from the germline V gene (reference sequence). V is trimmed back by 7 bases and J by 0 bases, and the junction contains 4 bases that no gene match accounts for.

This clonotype was picked up many times. Its cognate antigen has yet to be identified. No much larger clonotype is one base removed from it; base qualities were not supplied. The sequencing here drew on PBMCs from the stem cell graft donor, taken from the stem cell graft. The rearrangement combines TRBV27 with TRBJ2-3, with TRBD1 matching 7 junction bases. The receptor comes from a human donor who donated a stem cell graft to a child with acute myeloid leukemia. The sequenced DNA is TGTGCCAGCACAGAGGGGGCAAGCACAGATACGCAGTATTTT. This encodes CASTEGASTDTQYF.